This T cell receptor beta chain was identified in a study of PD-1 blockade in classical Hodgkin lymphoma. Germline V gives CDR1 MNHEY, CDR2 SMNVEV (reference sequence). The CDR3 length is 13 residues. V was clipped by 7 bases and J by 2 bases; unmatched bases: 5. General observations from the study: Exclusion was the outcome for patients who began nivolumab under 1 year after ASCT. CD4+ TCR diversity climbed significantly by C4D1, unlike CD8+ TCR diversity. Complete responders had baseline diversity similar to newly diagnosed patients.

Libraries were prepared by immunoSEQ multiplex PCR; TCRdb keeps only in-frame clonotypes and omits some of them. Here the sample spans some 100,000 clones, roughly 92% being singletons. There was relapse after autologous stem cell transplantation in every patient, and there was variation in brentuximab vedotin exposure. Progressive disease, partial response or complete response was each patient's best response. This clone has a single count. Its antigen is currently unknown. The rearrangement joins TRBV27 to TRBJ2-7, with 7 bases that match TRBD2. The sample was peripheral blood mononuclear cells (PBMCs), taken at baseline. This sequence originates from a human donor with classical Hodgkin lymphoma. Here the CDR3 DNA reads TGTGCCAGCAAATACAGCGGGACCTACGAGCAGTACTTC. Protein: CASKYSGTYEQYF.